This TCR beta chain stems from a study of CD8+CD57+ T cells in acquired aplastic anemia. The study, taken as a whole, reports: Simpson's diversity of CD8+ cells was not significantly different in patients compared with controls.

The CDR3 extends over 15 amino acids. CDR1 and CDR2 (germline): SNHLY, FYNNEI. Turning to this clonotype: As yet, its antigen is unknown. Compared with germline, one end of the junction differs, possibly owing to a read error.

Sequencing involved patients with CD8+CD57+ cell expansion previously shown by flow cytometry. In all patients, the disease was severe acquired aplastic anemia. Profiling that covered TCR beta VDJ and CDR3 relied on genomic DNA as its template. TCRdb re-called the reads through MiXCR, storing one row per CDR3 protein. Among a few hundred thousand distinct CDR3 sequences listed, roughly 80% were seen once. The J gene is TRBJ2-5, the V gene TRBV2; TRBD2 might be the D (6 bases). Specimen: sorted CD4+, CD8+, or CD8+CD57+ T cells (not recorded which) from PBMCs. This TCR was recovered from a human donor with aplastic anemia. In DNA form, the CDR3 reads TGTGCCAGCAGTTCTGGCGGGACTTGGGGGGAGATCCAGTGCTTC. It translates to CASSSGGTWGEIQCF.